Described below is a single T cell receptor beta chain sequence and its context. These data originate in a study of cytomegalovirus exposure and HLA in healthy donors. Use of 60 Vbeta and 13 Jbeta primers characterized the PCR. Clones were sequenced by immunoSEQ multiplex PCR, and TCRdb holds only the in-frame ones, with some missing. The sample has roughly 30,000 clones; the top ten hold about 3.4%. Germline values: CDR1 SGHNT, CDR2 YYREEE (reference sequence). This CDR3 contains 14 residues. The V end was cut by 0 bases, the J end by 3 bases, with 10 bases between. V and J are TRBV5-4 and TRBJ2-7, with D perhaps TRBD2 (6 bases). This clonotype was obtained from a woman aged 40 to 50 in good health and CMV-seropositive. The specimen was PBMCs. CDR3 coding DNA: TGTGCCAGCAGCTTGGTTACCGGGAGCTACGAGCAGTACTTC. It translates to CASSLVTGSYEQYF.